Listed below are T cell receptor beta chains from one sample, sequenced in a study of T cell clonotyping in hematopoietic cell transplantation. Only in-frame clones appear in the TCRdb table, and some are missing; sequencing was by immunoSEQ multiplex PCR. The sample has fewer than 50,000 clones, 85% to 90% seen once. The sequencing used peripheral blood mononuclear cells, collected before stem cell transplant. Source of these receptors: a man between 60 and 75 years old with biphenotypic leukemia. Some clones in this sample may be carry-over from other donors' samples. Both conserved end residues are part of each CDR3. Fields, in order: V gene, J gene, D gene, clone size, CDR3 DNA, CDR3 protein. D genes are given only for firm matches. A row's size may be missing; if present it is once, few, many or a size class.

V gene: TRBV6-5
J gene: TRBJ2-7
D gene: .
clone size: .
CDR3 DNA: TGTGCCAGCATGTGGGACAACGAGCAGTACTTC
CDR3 protein: CASMWDNEQYF

V gene: TRBV19
J gene: TRBJ2-1
D gene: .
clone size: few
CDR3 DNA: TGTGCCAGTAGTCGCGGGGGCCGCCGGGGCAATGAGCAGTTCTTC
CDR3 protein: CASSRGGRRGNEQFF

V gene: TRBV7-2
J gene: TRBJ2-7
D gene: TRBD1
clone size: .
CDR3 DNA: TGTGCCAGCAGCGAGAGGGGACAGGGGGATTACGAGCAGTACTTC
CDR3 protein: CASSERGQGDYEQYF

V gene: TRBV9
J gene: TRBJ2-5
D gene: .
clone size: .
CDR3 DNA: TGTGCCAGCAGCGTAGGGGGTGGGCTTGAGACCCAGTACTTC
CDR3 protein: CASSVGGGLETQYF

V gene: TRBV11-2
J gene: TRBJ2-7
D gene: .
clone size: .
CDR3 DNA: TGTGCCAGCAGCTTAGGGCCAGAATACGAGCAGTACTTC
CDR3 protein: CASSLGPEYEQYF

V gene: TRBV6-1
J gene: TRBJ2-3
D gene: TRBD2
clone size: once
CDR3 DNA: TGTGCCAGCGGGACTAGCGGGATGGATACGCAGTATTTT
CDR3 protein: CASGTSGMDTQYF

V gene: TRBV25-1
J gene: TRBJ2-4
D gene: .
clone size: .
CDR3 DNA: TGTGCCAGCAGTGAAGGAGGGAGAGACATTCAGTACTTC
CDR3 protein: CASSEGGRDIQYF

V gene: TRBV7-9
J gene: TRBJ2-1
D gene: .
clone size: .
CDR3 DNA: TGTGCTTACGGGTACAATGAGCAGTTCTTC
CDR3 protein: CAYGYNEQFF

V gene: TRBV7-8
J gene: TRBJ2-5
D gene: TRBD2
clone size: .
CDR3 DNA: TGTGCCAGCAGCTTACTAGCGGGAGAGACCCAGTACTTC
CDR3 protein: CASSLLAGETQYF

V gene: TRBV28
J gene: TRBJ2-2
D gene: .
clone size: .
CDR3 DNA: TGTGCCAGCAGTTTTAGGTCCGGGACCGGGGAGCTGTTTTTT
CDR3 protein: CASSFRSGTGELFF

V gene: TRBV4-2
J gene: TRBJ2-7
D gene: .
clone size: .
CDR3 DNA: TGTGCCAGCAGCCCTGTGACCGGGGCAGCCTACGAGCAGTACTTC
CDR3 protein: CASSPVTGAAYEQYF

V gene: TRBV19
J gene: TRBJ1-1
D gene: .
clone size: few
CDR3 DNA: TGTGCCAGTAGTCCAAGACTGTACACTGAAGCTTTCTTT
CDR3 protein: CASSPRLYTEAFF

V gene: TRBV28
J gene: TRBJ2-7
D gene: .
clone size: .
CDR3 DNA: TGTGCCAGCAGGCCGGGACACGGCTACGAGCAGTACTTC
CDR3 protein: CASRPGHGYEQYF

V gene: TRBV6-1
J gene: TRBJ1-5
D gene: .
clone size: once
CDR3 DNA: TGTGCCAGCAGTGAAGCTGGGACCGTCAATCAGCCCCAGCATTTT
CDR3 protein: CASSEAGTVNQPQHF